This T cell receptor (beta chain) was sequenced during a study of T-cell reconstitution after alpha-beta-depleted transplantation in children. Findings and caveats of the study: Alpha-beta T cells about two months after transplant reportedly derived from several hundred expanded graft clones.

This clonotype was counted only a few times. Its antigen is as yet unknown. Trimming removed 6 bases at V and 2 bases at J, with 14 bases between. The CDR3 is 15 amino acids. Germline V gene data show CDR1 as MNHNS and CDR2 as SASEGT. Library preparation (for TCRbeta) was performed with unique molecular identifiers. From the PCR reads, TCRdb called clonotypes with MiXCR, one entry per CDR3 protein. This sample yields fewer than 550,000 distinct CDR3 sequences, of which over 9.5% are seen a single time; about 14% belongs to the top ten. Source: PBMCs, mostly from graft donor cells, taken 180 days after TCRalphabeta/CD19-depleted stem cell transplant. This TCR was sampled from a female patient between 2 and 10 years old who had a stem cell transplant for aplastic anemia, so the T cells may come from the graft donor. The chain employs TRBV6-1 and TRBJ2-1, with D perhaps TRBD1 or TRBD2 (5 bases each). The CDR3 DNA is TGTGCCAGCAGGGTGCATAGGGACCCCTACAATGAGCAGTTCTTC. Protein: CASRVHRDPYNEQFF.